The 25 T cell receptor beta chains listed next were all sequenced from one sample in a study of shared clonotypes between healthy human individuals. Repertoires were generated with immunoSEQ multiplex PCR, while TCRdb's copy carries only in-frame clones and drops some. The table has 400,000 to 500,000 clones, less than 80% seen once; the top ten hold 10% to 15%. Input material: PBMCs. These receptors were collected from a woman aged 40-49 years in good health. Some clones in this sample may be carry-over from other donors' samples.

This clone was recorded at least ten times. This chain joins TRBV7-9 and TRBJ2-5; 8 bases agree with TRBD1. This CDR3 contains 16 residues. V shed 5 bases and J 4 bases; nucleotides not matched to a gene: 12. Germline values: CDR1 SEHNR, CDR2 FQNEAQ (reference sequence). CDR3 amino acids: CASSQWTGRRGETQYF. For the CDR3, the DNA is TGTGCCAGCAGCCAATGGACAGGGAGGAGGGGAGAGACCCAGTACTTC.

V usage is TRBV7-3 and J usage is TRBJ2-2; D is uncertain. From germline, CDR1 is SGHTA and CDR2 FQGTGA. The CDR3 covers 15 residues. V lost 2 bases and J 1 base, leaving 8 bases between the germline ends. CDR3 protein: CASSLRGLNTGELFF. The CDR3 DNA reads as TGTGCCAGCAGCTTACGTGGATTGAACACCGGGGAGCTGTTTTTT.

This clone was seen a handful of times. V and J are TRBV7-9 and TRBJ1-5, with a possible D match to TRBD1 (5 bases). Germline V lookup: CDR1 SEHNR, CDR2 FQNEAQ (reference sequence). Trimming shortened V by 5 bases and J by 5 bases, and 7 bases separated the two germline ends. The CDR3 loop spans 12 amino acids. The CDR3 DNA follows: TGTGCCAGCAGCGCGACAGATCAGCCCCAGCATTTT. Its translation is CASSATDQPQHF.

Concerning this clone itself: The identical CDR3 is also encoded by other nucleotide sequences in the sample. The chain recombines TRBV18 with TRBJ2-5, with a possible D match to TRBD1 (6 bases). The CDR3 is made up of 14 amino acids. V gave up 3 bases and J gave up 1 base, with 9 bases separating them. The germline V gene has CDR1 KGHSH and CDR2 LQKENI. CDR3 nucleotides: TGTGCCAGCTCACCTAAAGGGGGCCAAGAGACCCAGTACTTC. Protein sequence: CASSPKGGQETQYF.

The table lists this clone with many counts. This rearrangement joins TRBV10-3 to TRBJ2-2; the D gene is possibly TRBD2 (6 bases). The CDR3 has 12 residues. V was clipped by 8 bases and J by 4 bases, with 8 bases between them. Germline assignment: CDR1 ENHRY and CDR2 SYGVKD. The DNA for the CDR3 is TGTGCCATCGGGCGGGGCACCGGGGAGCTGTTTTTT. Translated: CAIGRGTGELFF.

This chain connects TRBV25-1 to TRBJ1-1; 8 nucleotides agree with TRBD1. The V and J ends lost 4 bases and 0 bases, in that order; junction bases with no gene match: 4. Germline CDR1 is MGHDK and CDR2 is SYGVNS. CDR3 length equals 15 residues. The CDR3: CASSGQGSMNTEAFF. In DNA form, the CDR3 reads TGTGCCAGCAGTGGACAGGGGAGTATGAACACTGAAGCTTTCTTT. Full variable domain (outside the CDR3, taken from reference TRBV25-1 and TRBJ1-1): EADIYQTPRYLVIGTGKKITLECSQTMGHDKMYWYQQDPGMELHLIHYSYGVNSTEKGDLSSESTVSRIRTEHFPLTLESARPSHTSQYLCASSGQGSMNTEAFFGQGTRLTVV.

This rearrangement joins TRBV7-6 to TRBJ2-2; D is possibly TRBD1 or TRBD2 (5 bases each). This CDR3 is 16 amino acids long. The germline V and J ends were trimmed by 4 bases and 4 bases, with 16 bases remaining between them. The V gene's germline CDR1 is SGHVS and CDR2 FNYEAQ. This CDR3 is CASSSGTPGLTGELFF. In DNA, the CDR3 is TGTGCCAGCAGCTCCGGGACGCCTGGTCTCACCGGGGAGCTGTTTTTT. The full variable domain, completed using reference TRBV7-6 and TRBJ2-2, is GAGVSQSPRYKVTKRGQDVALRCDPISGHVSLYWYRQALGQGPEFLTYFNYEAQQDKSGLPNDRFSAERPEGSISTLTIQRTEQRDSAMYRCASSSGTPGLTGELFFGEGSRLTVL.

The chain has TRBV5-1 and TRBJ2-7; D perhaps matches TRBD1 (6 bases). V dropped 3 bases and J dropped 6 bases, with 13 bases sitting between them. There are 13 residues in the CDR3. Germline V CDR1 and CDR2: SGHRS, YFSETQ. CDR3 bases: TGCGCCAGCAGCTCTACTACAGGGTTCGAGCAGTACTTC. Residues: CASSSTTGFEQYF.

The chain employs TRBV6-5 and TRBJ1-2; D remains ambiguous. Germline V gene sequence: CDR1 MNHEY, CDR2 SVGAGI. CDR3 length: 12 amino acids. Trimming took off 10 bases at V and 4 bases at J, with 13 bases between the two ends. The CDR3 loop reads CATIYRGYGYTF. The CDR3 DNA reads as TGTGCCACCATATACCGAGGCTATGGCTACACCTTC.

This clone was seen more than once but under ten times. The gene calls are TRBV9 and TRBJ2-5; 11 bases match TRBD2. The DNA end is more similar to TRBJ2-7, so the J call may be wrong. There are 14 residues in the CDR3. Germline V CDR1 and CDR2: SGDLS, YYNGEE. CDR3 nucleotide sequence: TGTGCCAGCAGCGTAACTAGCGGGAGTCACGAGCAGTACTTC. This sequence encodes CASSVTSGSHEQYF.

Note on this clone: A read error may explain this, as a much larger clone is one base away. The V and J genes are TRBV6-7 and TRBJ1-4; possible D gene TRBD1, 5 bases. TRBV6-7 qualifies as an ORF whose function is uncertain. V shed 6 bases and J shed 8 bases, with 16 bases lying between them. The CDR3 sequence is 14 residues long. DNA for the CDR3: TGTGCCAGCAGATACGGAGGGACCGGCGAAAAACTGTTTTTT. Residues: CASRYGGTGEKLFF.

The genes are TRBV11-2 and TRBJ1-6; unclear D gene. CDR3 size: 14 residues. CDR1 and CDR2 (germline): SGHAT, FQNNGV. V gave up 5 bases and J gave up 3 bases, with 8 bases separating them. CDR3 bases: TGTGCCAGCAGCCCGGGATTCTATAATTCACCCCTCCACTTT. As protein: CASSPGFYNSPLHF.

There are a few counts of this clone. This chain connects TRBV9 to TRBJ2-2; D perhaps matches TRBD2 (6 bases). Germline CDR1 is SGDLS and CDR2 is YYNGEE. With 3 bases removed from V and 4 bases from J, the gap between germline ends came to 13 bases. The length of the CDR3 is 15 residues. The CDR3 DNA reads as TGTGCCAGCAGCGCCCGACTAGACCCCACCGGGGAGCTGTTTTTT. Amino acid sequence: CASSARLDPTGELFF.

Of note for this clone: A much larger clone differs by one base, so this may be a read error. The chain combines TRBV7-2 with TRBJ1-1; 7 nucleotides match TRBD1. The CDR3 length is 13 residues. Trimming removed 5 bases from V and 1 base from J; junction bases left unmatched: 1. The germline V gene encodes CDR1 SGHTA and CDR2 FQGNSA. The CDR3 loop is CASSRTGNTEAFF. CDR3 coding DNA: TGTGCCAGCAGCCGGACAGGGAACACTGAAGCTTTCTTT.

For this clone: This could be a read error, since a much larger clone is one nucleotide away. The chain employs TRBV4-3 and TRBJ2-7; no definite D call. Trimming pared 3 bases from V and 3 bases from J, leaving 9 bases between. The CDR3 contains 13 residues. Germline loops: CDR1 LGHNA, CDR2 YSLEER. The CDR3 loop is CASSHRRLYEQYF. CDR3 coding DNA: TGCGCCAGCAGCCATCGGCGGCTCTACGAGCAGTACTTC.

The V and J genes are TRBV6-5 and TRBJ1-2; TRBD1 matches 9 bases. The CDR3 has 14 residues. The trim removed 2 bases at V and 4 bases at J, leaving 2 bases unmatched. The germline V gene encodes CDR1 MNHEY and CDR2 SVGAGI. The CDR3 DNA follows: TGTGCCAGCAGTTACGGGGACAGGGCCTATGGCTACACCTTC. It translates to CASSYGDRAYGYTF.

Comment on this clone: The sample contains more than one DNA sequence encoding this CDR3. This chain uses TRBV4-1 with TRBJ2-7, with TRBD1 matching over 7 bases. V trimming: 4 bases; J trimming: 1 base; junction bases outside the gene matches: 4. CDR1 and CDR2 (germline): MGHRA, YSYEKL. The CDR3 totals 14 residues. The CDR3 spells CASSPRQGSYEQYF. CDR3 coding DNA: TGCGCCAGCAGCCCTAGACAGGGTTCCTACGAGCAGTACTTC.

The rearrangement uses TRBV30 and TRBJ1-2, with D possibly being TRBD1 (5 bases). Germline V CDR1 and CDR2: GTSNPN, SVGIG (reference sequence). V lost 0 bases and J lost 2, with 13 bases in between. The CDR3 runs to 15 residues. The CDR3 reads CAWSVGVMRNYGYTF. CDR3 in DNA: TGTGCCTGGAGTGTAGGGGTGATGAGGAACTATGGCTACACCTTC.

V gene TRBV5-1 combines with J gene TRBJ2-7, with D maybe TRBD2 (6 bases). V was trimmed by 4 bases and J by 3 bases, leaving 29 bases between them. This CDR3 comprises 19 residues. Germline-derived CDR1 and CDR2 are SGHRS and YFSETQ. The DNA for the CDR3 is TGCGCCAGCAGCCCCGGGACTCTTTCCTACGAGCAGTTCTTCTACGAGCAGTACTTC. This translates into CASSPGTLSYEQFFYEQYF.

This clone turned up a few times. The chain combines TRBV30 with TRBJ1-1; no clear D. CDR1 is GTSNPN, CDR2 SVGIG, per germline (reference sequence). V was pared by 1 base and J by 6 bases, with 18 bases between. The CDR3 totals 15 residues. In nucleotides, the CDR3 is TGTGCCTGGAGTGCCCTTTTGAGAGGAAGGTCTGAAGCTTTCTTT. It encodes CAWSALLRGRSEAFF.

The chain recombines TRBV25-1 with TRBJ2-5; D uncertain. Germline-derived CDR1 and CDR2 are MGHDK and SYGVNS. The V gene lost 1 base and the J gene lost 4 bases, with 13 bases spanning the gap. This CDR3 is 15 amino acids long. The CDR3 here is CASSEWVGLRETQYF. The DNA of the CDR3 is TGTGCCAGCAGTGAATGGGTAGGGTTGAGAGAGACCCAGTACTTC.

J is TRBJ2-5 and V is TRBV6-5, with D tentatively TRBD1 (8 bases). V dropped 5 bases and J dropped 5 bases, with 18 bases sitting between them. CDR1 and CDR2 (germline): MNHEY, SVGAGI. The CDR3 has 15 amino acids. CDR3 in DNA: TGTGCCAGCAGTCAACGGACAGGGCGGGGGGAGACCCAGTACTTC. This gives the protein CASSQRTGRGETQYF.

This CDR3 reads CASSSWGESSYEQYF. DNA for the CDR3: TGTGCCAGCAGCTCTTGGGGGGAGAGCTCCTACGAGCAGTACTTC. The chain employs TRBV7-6 and TRBJ2-7; perhaps TRBD2 as D (6 bases). V lost 4 bases and J lost 0, with 13 bases in between. CDR3 size: 15 residues. In germline, CDR1 is SGHVS, CDR2 FNYEAQ.

The J gene is TRBJ2-7, the V gene TRBV29-1; 9 nucleotides match TRBD2. The CDR3 contains 13 residues. Germline V CDR1 and CDR2: SQVTM, ANQGSEA. V was pared by 5 bases and J by 0 bases, with 2 bases of the junction left unmatched. This CDR3 is CSVRAGGSYEQYF. CDR3 DNA sequence: TGCAGCGTTAGAGCGGGGGGCTCCTACGAGCAGTACTTC.

The V and J genes are TRBV2 and TRBJ1-4; perhaps TRBD1 as D (5 bases). The germline V gene has CDR1 SNHLY and CDR2 FYNNEI. The germline V and J ends were trimmed by 3 bases and 9 bases, with 11 bases remaining between them. The CDR3 is 13 residues long. CDR3 residues: CASSDGGVQKLFF. The CDR3 region has the DNA TGTGCCAGCAGTGACGGGGGGGTTCAAAAACTGTTTTTT.